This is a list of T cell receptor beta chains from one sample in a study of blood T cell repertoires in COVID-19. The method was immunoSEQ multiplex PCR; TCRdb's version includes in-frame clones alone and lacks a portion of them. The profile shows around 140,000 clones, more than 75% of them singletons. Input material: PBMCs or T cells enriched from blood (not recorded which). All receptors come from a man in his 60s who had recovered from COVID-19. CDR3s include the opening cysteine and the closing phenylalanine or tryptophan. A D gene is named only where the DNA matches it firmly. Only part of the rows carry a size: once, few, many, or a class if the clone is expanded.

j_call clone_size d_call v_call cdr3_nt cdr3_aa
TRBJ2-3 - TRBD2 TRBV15 TGTGCCACCAGCAGTCGTATAGCGGGAGGAGTAGATACGCAGTATTTT CATSSRIAGGVDTQYF
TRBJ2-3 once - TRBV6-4 TGTGCCAGCACCGAAACACCCGGGACAGATACGCAGTATTTT CASTETPGTDTQYF
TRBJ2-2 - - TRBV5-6 TGTGCCAGCAGCTTGGACAGGGTCGGGGAGCTGTTTTTT CASSLDRVGELFF
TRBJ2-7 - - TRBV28 TGTGCCAGCAGTTTGGTCACCCCTAGGAACGAGCAGTACTTC CASSLVTPRNEQYF
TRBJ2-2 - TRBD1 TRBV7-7 TGTGCTAGCAGCTTTCGACAGGGGGCAACCGGGGAGCTGTTTTTT CASSFRQGATGELFF
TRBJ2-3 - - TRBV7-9 TGTGCCAGCAGCTTACCCAGAACAGATACGCAGTATTTT CASSLPRTDTQYF
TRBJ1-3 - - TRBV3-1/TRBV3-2 TGTGCCAGCAGCATAAACAGGTTCTCTGGAAACACCATATATTTT CASSINRFSGNTIYF
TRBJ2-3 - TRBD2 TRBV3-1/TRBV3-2 TGTGCCAGCAGCCAAGAAATAGCGGGGGGAATTGATACGCAGTATTTT CASSQEIAGGIDTQYF
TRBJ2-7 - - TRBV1 TGCACCAGCAGAGAGTCCGGGGGAACCTACGAGCAGTACTTC CTSRESGGTYEQYF
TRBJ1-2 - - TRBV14 TGTGCCAGCAGCCAAGATTTCGGGGCTAACTATGGCTACACCTTC CASSQDFGANYGYTF
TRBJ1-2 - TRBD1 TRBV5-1 TGCGCCAGCAGCCAAGACAGGGGCGGGGACTATGGCTACACCTTC CASSQDRGGDYGYTF
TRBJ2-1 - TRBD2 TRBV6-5 TGTGCCAGCAGTTACCGGGGACTAGGAGAGCGTGAGCAGTTCTTC CASSYRGLGEREQFF
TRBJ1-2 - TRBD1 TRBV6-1 TGTGCCAGCAGTGAAACAGGGGTCTATGGCTACACCTTC CASSETGVYGYTF
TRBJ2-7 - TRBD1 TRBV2 TGTGCCAGCACTAAGACAGGGGGCTTTGTCTACGAGCAGTACTTC CASTKTGGFVYEQYF
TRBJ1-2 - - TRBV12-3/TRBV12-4 TGTGCCAGCAGTTACCGGGCTAACTATGGCTACACCTTC CASSYRANYGYTF
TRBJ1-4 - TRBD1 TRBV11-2 TGTGCCAGCAGTTCTGGACAGGGGGCACCTAATGAAAAACTGTTTTTT CASSSGQGAPNEKLFF
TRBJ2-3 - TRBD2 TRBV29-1 TGCAGCTTGACTCCAGCGGGAGTGGCCCCGGGGCAGTATTTT CSLTPAGVAPGQYF
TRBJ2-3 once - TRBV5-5 TGTGCCAGCAGCCGGACAGCGTCAACAGATACGCAGTATTTT CASSRTASTDTQYF
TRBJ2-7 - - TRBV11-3 TGTGCCAGCAGCTTATACCAAGCCCGGGAGCAGTACTTC CASSLYQAREQYF
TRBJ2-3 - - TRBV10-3 TGTGCCACCGTGGGAGGGGCGGGACACACAGATACGCAGTATTTT CATVGGAGHTDTQYF
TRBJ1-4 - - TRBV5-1 TGCGCCAGCAGCCGGGCAGGGGATGAAAAACTGTTTTTT CASSRAGDEKLFF
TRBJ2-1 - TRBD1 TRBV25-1 TGTGCCAGCAGTGTCCCCGGGACAGTCAATGAGCAGTTCTTC CASSVPGTVNEQFF
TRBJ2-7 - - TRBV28 TGTGCCAGCAGTTCCCCGGGACTTCGCTACGAGCAGTACTTC CASSSPGLRYEQYF
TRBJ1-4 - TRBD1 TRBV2 TGTGCCAGCACGAACCCAGGGGGTCCTAATGAAAAACTGTTTTTT CASTNPGGPNEKLFF
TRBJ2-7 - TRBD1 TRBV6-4 TGTGCCAGCAGTGAAAGGGACAGGGGGCGCGTGAGCTACGAGCAGTACTTC CASSERDRGRVSYEQYF
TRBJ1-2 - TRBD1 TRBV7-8 TGTGCCAGCAGCCCGCGGACAGGGGGCAGGAGGAGCTACACCTTC CASSPRTGGRRSYTF
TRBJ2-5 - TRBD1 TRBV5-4 TGTGCCAGCACTCGCCAGACAGGGAGTCGAGAGACCCAGTACTTC CASTRQTGSRETQYF
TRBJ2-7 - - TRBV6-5 TGTGCCAGCAGTCCCCAACCTAGCGTACCTTACGAGCAGTACTTC CASSPQPSVPYEQYF
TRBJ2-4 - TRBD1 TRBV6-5 TGTGCCAGCAGTTACGGACAGGGAGTAGCCAAAAACATTCAGTACTTC CASSYGQGVAKNIQYF
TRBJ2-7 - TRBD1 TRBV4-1 TGCGCCAGCAGCCGCCGGGACAGGGCCCACGAGCAGTACTTC CASSRRDRAHEQYF
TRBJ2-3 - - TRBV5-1 TGCGCCAGCAGCTTGGACGGCAGGGCGAAAGGGGATACGCAGTATTTT CASSLDGRAKGDTQYF
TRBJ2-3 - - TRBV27 TGTGCCAGCAGTTTCGGGAGATACACAGATACGCAGTATTTT CASSFGRYTDTQYF
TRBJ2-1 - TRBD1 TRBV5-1 TGCGCCAGCAGCCCGGACAGGAGCTCCTACAATGAGCAGTTCTTC CASSPDRSSYNEQFF
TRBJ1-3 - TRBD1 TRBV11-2 TGTGCCAGCAGCTTATTAGCAGGGGGGACTGGAAACACCATATATTTT CASSLLAGGTGNTIYF
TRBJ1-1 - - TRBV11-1 TGTGCCAGCAGCCTCAGGCGGGGCTTAGCTGAAGCTTTCTTT CASSLRRGLAEAFF
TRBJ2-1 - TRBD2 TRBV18 TGTGCCAGCTCACCACCGGGGGGGGATGAGCAGTTCTTC CASSPPGGDEQFF
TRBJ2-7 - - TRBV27 TGTGCCAGCAGTTTCACAGGGACCCACGAGCAGTACTTC CASSFTGTHEQYF
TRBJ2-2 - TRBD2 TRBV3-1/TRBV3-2 TGTGCCAGCAGTCTAGGACTAGCGGGAAACACCGGGGAGCTGTTTTTT CASSLGLAGNTGELFF
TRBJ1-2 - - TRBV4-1 TGCGCCAGCAGCCAAGGGGTGGTACAGGCTAACTATGGCTACACCTTC CASSQGVVQANYGYTF
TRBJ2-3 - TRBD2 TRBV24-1 TGTGCCACCAGTGACCGGACTAGCGCAAGCACAGATACGCAGTATTTT CATSDRTSASTDTQYF
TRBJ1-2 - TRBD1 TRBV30 TGTGCCTGGAGTGTACTAGTAGGGGGCAGTGGCTACACCTTC CAWSVLVGGSGYTF
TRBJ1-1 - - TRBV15 TGTGCCACCAGCAGAGCGTGGAGCATGAACACTGAAGCTTTCTTT CATSRAWSMNTEAFF
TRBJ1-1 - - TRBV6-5 TGTGCCAGCAAAATGACAGGAGCGAGCACTGAAGCTTTCTTT CASKMTGASTEAFF
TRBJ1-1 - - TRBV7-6 TGTGCCAGCAGCCTGACAGTCAACACTGAAGCTTTCTTT CASSLTVNTEAFF
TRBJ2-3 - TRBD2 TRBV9 TGTGCCAGCAGCGTAGAGGGGAGGGGCTCAGATACGCAGTATTTT CASSVEGRGSDTQYF
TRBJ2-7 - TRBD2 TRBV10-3 TGTGCCATCAGTGAAGGGGAGGGCGAGCAGTACTTC CAISEGEGEQYF
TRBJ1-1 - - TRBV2 TGTGCCAGCCGCGCAGGTAGAGTGAACACTGAAGCTTTCTTT CASRAGRVNTEAFF
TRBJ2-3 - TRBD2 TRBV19 TGTGCCAGTAGCCCCCGGACTAGCGGGGGCACAGATACGCAGTATTTT CASSPRTSGGTDTQYF
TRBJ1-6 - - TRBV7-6 TGTGCCAGCAGCTTATCCGCGGGTGTGGGGAATTCACCCCTCCACTTT CASSLSAGVGNSPLHF
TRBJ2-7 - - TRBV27 TGTGCCAGCAGTCAGGGTTACGAGCAGTACTTC CASSQGYEQYF
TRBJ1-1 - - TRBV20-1 TGCAGTGCGAGTTCACCCGGGTCGGCCACTGAAGCTTTCTTT CSASSPGSATEAFF
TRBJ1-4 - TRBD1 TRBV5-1 TGCGCCAGCAGCAAGACAGGGGTCGGTGAAAAACTGTTTTTT CASSKTGVGEKLFF
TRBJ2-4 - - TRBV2 TGTGCCAGCAGTCCGTACTCAGGGGTGAGGACCAAAAACATTCAGTACTTC CASSPYSGVRTKNIQYF
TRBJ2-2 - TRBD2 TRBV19 TGTGCCAGTAGTTTAAACCCCCCTAGCGGGAGGATTACCGGGGAGCTGTTTTTT CASSLNPPSGRITGELFF
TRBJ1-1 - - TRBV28 TGTGCCAGCAGTTTTCAGGGCGCAAACACTGAAGCTTTCTTT CASSFQGANTEAFF
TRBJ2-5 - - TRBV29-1 TGCAGCGTTCCCGGGTCAAGTCAAGAGACCCAGTACTTC CSVPGSSQETQYF
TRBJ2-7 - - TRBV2 TGTGCCAGCAGTGAGGTGAACGGCTCCTACGAGCAGTACTTC CASSEVNGSYEQYF
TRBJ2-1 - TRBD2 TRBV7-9 TGTGCCAGCCTGCGGAGCGGGACTTACAATGAGCAGTTCTTC CASLRSGTYNEQFF